The 14 T cell receptor beta chains given below trace back to one sample, sequenced in a study of cytomegalovirus exposure and HLA in healthy donors. The PCR made use of 60 Vbeta and 13 Jbeta primers. The table came from immunoSEQ multiplex PCR; TCRdb's copy has only in-frame clones and leaves some out. The sample consists of about 94,000 clones, roughly 80% of them appearing once. The material sequenced was PBMCs. The receptors were gathered from a human donor in good health.

The rearrangement links TRBV4-2 to TRBJ1-2; 7 nucleotides line up with TRBD1. This CDR3 has 14 residues. CDR1 LGHNA and CDR2 YNFKEQ come from the germline V gene. J was trimmed by 4 bases and V by 2 bases; bases with no gene match: 4. The CDR3 coding sequence is TGTGCCAGCAGCCAATCTGGGGACAGCTATGGCTACACCTTC. Translation gives CASSQSGDSYGYTF.

This sequence joins TRBV28 and TRBJ2-1, with 7 bases fitting TRBD2. CDR1 is MDHEN, CDR2 SYDVKM, per germline. The CDR3 length is 16 residues. After removal of 4 bases from V and 3 bases from J, the junction contained 9 bases not matched to a gene. Here the CDR3 reads CASSSLAGEIYNEQFF. The CDR3 coding sequence is TGTGCCAGCAGTTCTCTGGCGGGGGAGATCTACAATGAGCAGTTCTTC. Full variable domain (remainder filled in from reference TRBV28 and TRBJ2-1): DVKVTQSSRYLVKRTGEKVFLECVQDMDHENMFWYRQDPGLGLRLIYFSYDVKMKEKGDIPEGYSVSREKKERFSLILESASTNQTSMYLCASSSLAGEIYNEQFFGPGTRLTVL.

V usage is TRBV7-3 and J usage is TRBJ2-7, with TRBD2 matching 10 bases. The CDR3 runs 15 residues. V shed 1 base and J 3 bases; nucleotides not matched to a gene: 3. Germline V gives CDR1 SGHTA, CDR2 FQGTGA. The CDR3 region is CASSLSSSGSYEQYF. CDR3 DNA: TGTGCCAGCAGCTTAAGCTCTAGCGGGAGCTACGAGCAGTACTTC.

J is TRBJ2-1 and V is TRBV28; TRBD2 agrees at 7 bases. V dropped 5 bases and J dropped 4; count of bases not matched to a gene: 11. Germline loops: CDR1 MDHEN, CDR2 SYDVKM. This CDR3 spans 16 amino acids. CDR3 nucleotides: TGTGCCAGCAGTCTCCAGTCTAGCGGACATTACAATGAGCAGTTCTTC. Its translation is CASSLQSSGHYNEQFF.

The gene calls are TRBV19 and TRBJ2-1, with 7 bases identical to TRBD2. Germline CDR1 and CDR2: LNHDA and SQIVND (reference sequence). Germline trimming cut 6 bases from V and 9 bases from J; bases unmatched to any gene: 11. The CDR3 contains 14 residues. This CDR3 is CASSSGGGPSEQFF. CDR3 DNA sequence: TGTGCCAGTAGCTCGGGGGGAGGGCCCTCTGAGCAGTTCTTC.

CDR3: CASSVLAGETQYF. DNA for the CDR3: TGTGCCAGCAGTGTGCTAGCGGGAGAGACCCAGTACTTC. The chain is built from TRBV2 and TRBJ2-5; TRBD2 matches at 8 bases. CDR3 length equals 13 residues. The trim removed 4 bases at V and 4 bases at J, leaving 2 bases unmatched. Germline CDR1 is SNHLY and CDR2 is FYNNEI.

This clone has a handful of counts. This chain joins TRBV7-3 and TRBJ1-2; D gene ambiguous. Trimming took off 5 bases at V and 7 bases at J, with 14 bases between the two ends. CDR3 size: 13 residues. Germline lookup yields CDR1 SGHTA and CDR2 FQGTGA. In DNA, the CDR3 is TGTGCCAGCAGCCCCGATGCTACAGCTGGCTACACCTTC. It codes for CASSPDATAGYTF.

The chain employs TRBV2 and TRBJ2-1, with 14 bases lining up with TRBD2. CDR3 length equals 17 residues. V gave up 10 bases and J gave up 3 bases; unmatched junction bases: 11. The V gene's germline CDR1 is SNHLY and CDR2 FYNNEI. CDR3 coding DNA: TGTGCCACCAGACTAGCGGGAGGGCGGGCCGGCTACAATGAGCAGTTCTTC. Protein: CATRLAGGRAGYNEQFF.

This chain joins TRBV5-1 and TRBJ1-2, with a tentative D call TRBD1 (6 bases). This CDR3 is built from 14 residues. Trimming stripped 4 bases from V and 7 bases from J, with 17 bases between. Germline V lookup: CDR1 SGHRS, CDR2 YFSETQ. CDR3 loop: CASSPWPGQFGYTF. The CDR3, as DNA: TGCGCCAGCAGCCCCTGGCCCGGACAGTTTGGCTACACCTTC.

This clone was found a few times. This sequence joins TRBV6-6 and TRBJ1-1, with 9 bases matching TRBD1. V was pared by 5 bases and J by 4 bases, with 5 bases of the junction left unmatched. Germline values: CDR1 MNHNY, CDR2 SVGAGI (reference sequence). The CDR3 has 14 amino acids. The CDR3 reads CASSRTGEGTEAFF. The CDR3 region has the DNA TGTGCCAGCAGTCGGACAGGGGAGGGCACTGAAGCTTTCTTT.

This CDR3 is CASSWDRAANYGYTF. The CDR3 coding sequence is TGTGCCAGCAGCTGGGACAGGGCTGCTAACTATGGCTACACCTTC. V is TRBV7-9 and J is TRBJ1-2, with 9 bases aligning to TRBD1. Unmatched junction bases numbered 3, after V lost 4 bases and J lost 0 bases. From germline, CDR1 is SEHNR and CDR2 FQNEAQ (reference sequence). The CDR3 is 15 residues long.

The J gene is TRBJ2-7, the V gene TRBV4-3; 10 bases align to TRBD2. Trimming cost V 3 bases and J 2 bases; bases outside gene matches: 4. The CDR3 covers 15 residues. From germline, CDR1 is LGHNA and CDR2 YSLEER. For the CDR3, the DNA is TGCGCCAGCAGCCACCTTAGCGGGGGGCCCTACGAGCAGTACTTC. This sequence encodes CASSHLSGGPYEQYF.

The V call is TRBV4-3, the J call TRBJ2-5; D possibly corresponds to TRBD2 (6 bases). The CDR3 has 15 residues. Trimming shortened V by 0 bases and J by 1 base, and 9 bases separated the two germline ends. Germline CDR1 reads LGHNA; CDR2 reads YSLEER. The CDR3 bases are TGCGCCAGCAGCCAAGATGCGGGGACCCAAGAGACCCAGTACTTC. Its protein product is CASSQDAGTQETQYF.

The gene calls are TRBV10-3 and TRBJ1-3; 8 positions match TRBD1. CDR1 and CDR2 (germline): ENHRY, SYGVKD. Unmatched junction bases numbered 7, after V lost 6 bases and J lost 0 bases. CDR3 size: 16 residues. DNA for the CDR3: TGTGCCATCAGGGGACTCGGGACAGGCTCTGGAAACACCATATATTTT. Residues: CAIRGLGTGSGNTIYF.